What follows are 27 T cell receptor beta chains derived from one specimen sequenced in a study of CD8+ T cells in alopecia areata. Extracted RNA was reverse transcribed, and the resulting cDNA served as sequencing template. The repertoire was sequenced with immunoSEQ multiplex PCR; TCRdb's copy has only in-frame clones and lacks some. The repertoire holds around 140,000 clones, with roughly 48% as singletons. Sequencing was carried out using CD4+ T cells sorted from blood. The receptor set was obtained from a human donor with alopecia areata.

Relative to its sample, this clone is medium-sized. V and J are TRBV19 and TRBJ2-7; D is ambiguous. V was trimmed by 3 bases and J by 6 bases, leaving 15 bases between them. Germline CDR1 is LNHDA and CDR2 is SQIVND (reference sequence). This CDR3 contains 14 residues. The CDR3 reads CASSMGGPPFEQYF. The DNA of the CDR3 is TGTGCCAGTAGTATGGGCGGCCCCCCCTTCGAGCAGTACTTC.

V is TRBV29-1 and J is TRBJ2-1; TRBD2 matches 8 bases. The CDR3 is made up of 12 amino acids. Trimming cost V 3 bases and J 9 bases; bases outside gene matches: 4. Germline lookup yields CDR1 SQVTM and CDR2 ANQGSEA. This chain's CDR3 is CSVETGGPEQFF. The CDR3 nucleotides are TGCAGCGTTGAGACGGGAGGGCCTGAGCAGTTCTTC.

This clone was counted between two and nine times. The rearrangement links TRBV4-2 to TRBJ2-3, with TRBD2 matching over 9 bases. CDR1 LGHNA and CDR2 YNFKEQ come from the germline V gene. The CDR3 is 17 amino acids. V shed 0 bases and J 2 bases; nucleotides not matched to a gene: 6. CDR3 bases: TGTGCCAGCAGCCAAGAGGGGAGCGGGAGGCACACAGATACGCAGTATTTT. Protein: CASSQEGSGRHTDTQYF.

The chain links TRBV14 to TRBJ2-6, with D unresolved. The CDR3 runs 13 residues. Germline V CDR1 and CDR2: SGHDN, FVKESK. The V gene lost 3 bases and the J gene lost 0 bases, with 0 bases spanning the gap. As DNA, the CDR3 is TGTGCCAGCAGCCACTCTGGGGCCAACGTCCTGACTTTC. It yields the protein CASSHSGANVLTF.

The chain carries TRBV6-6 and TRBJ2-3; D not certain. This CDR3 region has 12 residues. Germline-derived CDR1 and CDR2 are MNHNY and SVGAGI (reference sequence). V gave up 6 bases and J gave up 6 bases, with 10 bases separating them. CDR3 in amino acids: CASRFIRDTQYF. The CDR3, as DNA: TGTGCCAGCAGATTTATCAGGGATACGCAGTATTTT.

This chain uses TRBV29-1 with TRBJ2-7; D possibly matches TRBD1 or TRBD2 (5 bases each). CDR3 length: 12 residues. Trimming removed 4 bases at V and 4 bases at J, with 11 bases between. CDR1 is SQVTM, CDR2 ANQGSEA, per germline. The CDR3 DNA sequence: TGCAGCGTTGGAGGGGTATCGTACGAGCAGTACTTC. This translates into CSVGGVSYEQYF.

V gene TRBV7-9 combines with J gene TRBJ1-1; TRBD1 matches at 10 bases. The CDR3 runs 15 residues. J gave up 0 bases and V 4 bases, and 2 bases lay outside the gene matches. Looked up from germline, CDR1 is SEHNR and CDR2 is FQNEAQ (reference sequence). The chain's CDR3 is CASSYGTGVNTEAFF. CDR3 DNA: TGTGCCAGCAGCTACGGGACAGGGGTGAACACTGAAGCTTTCTTT.

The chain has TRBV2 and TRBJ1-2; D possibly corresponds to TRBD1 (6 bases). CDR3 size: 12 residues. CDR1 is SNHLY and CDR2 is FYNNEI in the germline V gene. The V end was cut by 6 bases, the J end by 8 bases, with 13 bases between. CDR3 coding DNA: TGTGCCAGCAGATCCAGGGGATTAGGCTACACCTTC. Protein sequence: CASRSRGLGYTF.

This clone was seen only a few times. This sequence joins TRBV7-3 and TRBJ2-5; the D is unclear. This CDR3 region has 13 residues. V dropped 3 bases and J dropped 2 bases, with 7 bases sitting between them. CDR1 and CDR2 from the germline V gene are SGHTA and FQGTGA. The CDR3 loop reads CASSLMGQETQYF. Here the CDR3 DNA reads TGTGCCAGCAGCTTGATGGGACAAGAGACCCAGTACTTC.

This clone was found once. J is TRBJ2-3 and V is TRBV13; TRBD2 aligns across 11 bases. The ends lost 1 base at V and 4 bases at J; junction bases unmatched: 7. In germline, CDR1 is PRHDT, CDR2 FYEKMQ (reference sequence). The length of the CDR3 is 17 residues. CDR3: CASSLDALAGGPDTQYF. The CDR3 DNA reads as TGTGCCAGCAGCTTAGACGCGCTAGCGGGAGGCCCAGATACGCAGTATTTT.

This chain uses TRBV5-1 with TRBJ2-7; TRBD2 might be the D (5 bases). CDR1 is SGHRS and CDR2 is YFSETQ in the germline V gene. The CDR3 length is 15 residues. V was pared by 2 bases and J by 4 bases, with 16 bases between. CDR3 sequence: CASSLNRGFEYEQYF. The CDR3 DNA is TGCGCCAGCAGCTTAAATAGAGGGTTTGAGTACGAGCAGTACTTC. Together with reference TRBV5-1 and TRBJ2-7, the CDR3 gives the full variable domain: KAGVTQTPRYLIKTRGQQVTLSCSPISGHRSVSWYQQTPGQGLQFLFEYFSETQRNKGNFPGRFSGRQFSNSRSEMNVSTLELGDSALYLCASSLNRGFEYEQYFGPGTRLTVT.

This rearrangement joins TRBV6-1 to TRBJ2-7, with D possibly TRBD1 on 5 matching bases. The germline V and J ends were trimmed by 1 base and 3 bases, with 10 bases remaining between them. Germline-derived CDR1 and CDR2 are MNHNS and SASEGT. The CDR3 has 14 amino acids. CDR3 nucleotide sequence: TGTGCCAGCAGTGAAGGTGGGGCGTTCTACGAGCAGTACTTC. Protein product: CASSEGGAFYEQYF.

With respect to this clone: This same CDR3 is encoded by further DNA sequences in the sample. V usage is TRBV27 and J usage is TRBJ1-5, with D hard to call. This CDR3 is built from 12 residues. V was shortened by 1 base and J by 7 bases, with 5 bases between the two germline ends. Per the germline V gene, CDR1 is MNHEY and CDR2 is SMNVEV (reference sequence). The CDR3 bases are TGTGCCAGCAGTTTATTGGGCCAGCCCCAGCATTTT. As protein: CASSLLGQPQHF.

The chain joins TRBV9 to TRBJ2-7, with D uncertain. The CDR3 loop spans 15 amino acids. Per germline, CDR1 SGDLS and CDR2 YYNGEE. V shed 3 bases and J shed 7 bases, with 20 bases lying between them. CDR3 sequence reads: CASSARLGQPGEQYF. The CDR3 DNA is TGTGCCAGCAGCGCGCGCCTCGGCCAGCCCGGTGAGCAGTACTTC.

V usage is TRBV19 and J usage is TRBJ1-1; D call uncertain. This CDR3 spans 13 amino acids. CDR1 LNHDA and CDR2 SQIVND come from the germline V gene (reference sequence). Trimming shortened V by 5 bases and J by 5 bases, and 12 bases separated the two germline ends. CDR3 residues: CASSPGSGTEAFF. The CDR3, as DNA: TGTGCCAGTAGTCCGGGGTCCGGGACTGAAGCTTTCTTT.

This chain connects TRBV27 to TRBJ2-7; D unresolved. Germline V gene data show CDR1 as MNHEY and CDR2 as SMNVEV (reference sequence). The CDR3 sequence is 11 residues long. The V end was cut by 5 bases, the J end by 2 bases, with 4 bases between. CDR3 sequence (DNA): TGTGCCAGCAGTCACGCCTACGAGCAGTACTTC. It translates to CASSHAYEQYF.

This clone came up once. In nucleotides, the CDR3 is TGCGCCAGCAGCGACCAAGCAGGGTACAATGAGCAGTTCTTC. It specifies CASSDQAGYNEQFF. This sequence joins TRBV5-1 and TRBJ2-1; D might be TRBD1 (5 bases). Germline V CDR1 and CDR2: SGHRS, YFSETQ. Trimming cost V 4 bases and J 4 bases, with 12 bases left between them. The CDR3 totals 14 residues.

The CDR3 reads CASRKIYEQYF. The CDR3 DNA is TGTGCCAGCAGGAAGATCTACGAGCAGTACTTC. V gene TRBV28 combines with J gene TRBJ2-7; D is uncertain. The CDR3 is 11 amino acids. Germline V CDR1 and CDR2: MDHEN, SYDVKM. Trimming left V 6 bases short and J 3 bases short, with 6 bases between.

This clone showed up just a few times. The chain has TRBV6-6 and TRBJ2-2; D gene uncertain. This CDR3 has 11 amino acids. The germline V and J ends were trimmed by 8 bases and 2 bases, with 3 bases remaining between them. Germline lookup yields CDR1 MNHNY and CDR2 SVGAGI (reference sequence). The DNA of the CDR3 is TGTGCCAGCGGCAACACCGGGGAGCTGTTTTTT. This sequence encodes CASGNTGELFF.

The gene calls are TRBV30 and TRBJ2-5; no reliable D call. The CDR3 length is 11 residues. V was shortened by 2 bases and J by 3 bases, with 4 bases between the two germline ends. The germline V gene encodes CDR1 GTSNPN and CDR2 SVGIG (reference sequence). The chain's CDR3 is CAWSPKETQYF. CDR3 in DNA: TGTGCCTGGAGTCCCAAAGAGACCCAGTACTTC. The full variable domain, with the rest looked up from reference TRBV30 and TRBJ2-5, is SQTIHQWPATLVQPVGSPLSLECTVEGTSNPNLYWYRQAAGRGLQLLFYSVGIGQISSEVPQNLSASRPQDRQFILSSKKLLLSDSGFYLCAWSPKETQYFGPGTRLLVL.

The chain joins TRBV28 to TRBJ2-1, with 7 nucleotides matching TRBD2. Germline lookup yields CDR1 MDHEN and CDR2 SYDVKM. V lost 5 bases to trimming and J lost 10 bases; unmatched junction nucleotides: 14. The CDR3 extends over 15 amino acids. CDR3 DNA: TGTGCCAGCAGTAATCCGGGACTACTCCTTGGGGAGCAGTTCTTC. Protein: CASSNPGLLLGEQFF.

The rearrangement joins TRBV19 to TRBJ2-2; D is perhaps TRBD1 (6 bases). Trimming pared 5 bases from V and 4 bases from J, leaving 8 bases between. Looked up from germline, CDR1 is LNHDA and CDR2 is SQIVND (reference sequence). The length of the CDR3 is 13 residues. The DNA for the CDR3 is TGTGCCAGTAGTGTACAGGGCACCGGGGAGCTGTTTTTT. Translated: CASSVQGTGELFF.

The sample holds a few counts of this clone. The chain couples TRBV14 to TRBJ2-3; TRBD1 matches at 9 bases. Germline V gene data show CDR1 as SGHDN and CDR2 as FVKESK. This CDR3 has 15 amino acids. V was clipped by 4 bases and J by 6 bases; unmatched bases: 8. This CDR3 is CASSPGQGLRDTQYF. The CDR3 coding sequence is TGTGCCAGCAGCCCCGGACAGGGGTTGAGGGATACGCAGTATTTT.

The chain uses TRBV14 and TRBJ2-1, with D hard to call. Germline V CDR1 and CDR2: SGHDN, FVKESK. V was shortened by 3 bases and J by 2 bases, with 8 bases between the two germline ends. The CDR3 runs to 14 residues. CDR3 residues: CASSQGHTYNEQFF. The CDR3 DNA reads TGTGCCAGCAGCCAGGGTCACACCTACAATGAGCAGTTCTTC.

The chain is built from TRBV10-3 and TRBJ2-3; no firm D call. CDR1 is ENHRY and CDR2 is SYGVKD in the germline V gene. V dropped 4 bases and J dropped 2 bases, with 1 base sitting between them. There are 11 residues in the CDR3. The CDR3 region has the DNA TGTGCCATCAGTGTCACAGATACGCAGTATTTT. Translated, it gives CAISVTDTQYF.

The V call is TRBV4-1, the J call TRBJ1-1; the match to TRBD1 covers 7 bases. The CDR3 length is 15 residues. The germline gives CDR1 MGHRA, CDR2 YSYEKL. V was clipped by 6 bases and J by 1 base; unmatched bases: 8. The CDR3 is CASSLTGQANTEAFF. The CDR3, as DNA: TGCGCCAGCAGTCTCACCGGACAGGCGAACACTGAAGCTTTCTTT.

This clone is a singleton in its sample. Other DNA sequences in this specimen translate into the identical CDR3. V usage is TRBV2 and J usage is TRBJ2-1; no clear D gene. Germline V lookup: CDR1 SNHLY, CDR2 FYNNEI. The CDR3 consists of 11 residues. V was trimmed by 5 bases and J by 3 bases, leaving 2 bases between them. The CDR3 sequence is CASSYYNEQFF. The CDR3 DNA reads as TGTGCCAGCAGTTACTACAATGAGCAGTTCTTC.